This T cell receptor beta chain was documented in a study of human T cells and chemical hapten exposure. Study-level background: Patients were mainly female, each with alopecia areata, totalis or universalis.

The study's library attached unique molecular identifiers to single cDNA molecules. MiXCR was run by TCRdb on the RACE reads, yielding one entry per CDR3 protein. The repertoire includes some 38,000 distinct CDR3 sequences, 5.5% to 7.5% of them detected once, and more than 7% sits in the top ten. The CDR3 has 15 residues. The germline V gene encodes CDR1 MNHEY and CDR2 SVGAGI. J lost 7 bases, V lost 4 bases, and 7 bases had no gene match. Noted time point: patch test 1, 2 weeks after DPC sensitization. The treatment is: therapeutic diphenylcyclopropenone sensitization with weekly scalp DPC. Unfractionated whole blood served as the source for total RNA extraction. This clonotype was observed many times. What it binds is unknown. Study findings and constraints: DPC sensitization produced no change in TCRs with frequency above 1 in 1000.

The sequence was obtained from a woman younger than 45 with alopecia areata. Some clones in this sample may be carry-over from other donors' samples. The source material was whole blood, sampled in connection with sensitization to the hapten diphenylcyclopropenone (DPC). V is TRBV6-5 and J is TRBJ1-5, with 10 positions matching TRBD1. The CDR3 reads CASSSLTGGGQPQHF. The DNA of the CDR3 is TGTGCCAGCAGTTCCCTGACAGGGGGCGGGCAGCCCCAGCATTTT.